Shown below are 18 T cell receptor beta chains from a single sample sequenced in a study of blood T cell repertoires in COVID-19. Produced via immunoSEQ multiplex PCR; TCRdb's table is partial and in-frame only. The sample records roughly 99,000 clones, roughly 90% being singletons. Source material: peripheral blood. The receptors were sampled from a man in his forties or fifties with active or convalescent COVID-19.

The rearrangement uses TRBV7-2 and TRBJ1-3; D remains unclear. From germline, CDR1 is SGHTA and CDR2 FQGNSA. V dropped 2 bases and J dropped 4 bases, with 6 bases sitting between them. The CDR3 has 13 residues. The CDR3 bases are TGTGCCAGCAGCTTATCCGGGGGAAACACCATATATTTT. It yields the protein CASSLSGGNTIYF.

V and J are TRBV7-3 and TRBJ2-3, with TRBD2 matching 10 bases. With V trimmed by 4 bases and J by 6 bases, 7 bases remained unmatched. CDR1 and CDR2 from the germline V gene are SGHTA and FQGTGA. The CDR3 has 15 residues. For the CDR3, the DNA is TGTGCCAGCAGCTCCACTGGGACTAGCGTGGATACGCAGTATTTT. It translates to CASSSTGTSVDTQYF.

V is TRBV5-1 and J is TRBJ1-2; 9 bases are shared with TRBD1. The V gene end was trimmed by 4 bases and the J gene end by 8 bases; junction bases not matched to a gene: 12. The germline gives CDR1 SGHRS, CDR2 YFSETQ. CDR3 length: 15 residues. The CDR3 loop reads CASSPEQGAVGGYTF. CDR3 nucleotides: TGCGCCAGCAGCCCGGAACAGGGGGCGGTAGGAGGCTACACCTTC.

In this sample, this clone turned up once. This chain links TRBV19 with TRBJ1-1, with D maybe TRBD1 (5 bases). CDR3 length: 14 amino acids. Per germline, CDR1 LNHDA and CDR2 SQIVND (reference sequence). Trimming removed 6 bases from V and 4 bases from J, with 15 bases in between. CDR3 nucleotides: TGTGCCAGTAGGACCGGGGGATCGGGCACTGAAGCTTTCTTT. Amino acids: CASRTGGSGTEAFF.

The chain uses TRBV6-5 and TRBJ2-7, with D maybe TRBD1 (6 bases). Trimming took off 6 bases at V and 2 bases at J, with 17 bases between the two ends. The CDR3 is made up of 15 amino acids. Per germline, CDR1 MNHEY and CDR2 SVGAGI. CDR3 nucleotides: TGTGCCAGCAGCCTCGCCGGGACACGAACCTACGAGCAGTACTTC. Translation: CASSLAGTRTYEQYF.

The chain recombines TRBV4-2 with TRBJ1-1; tentative D call: TRBD1 (6 bases). Germline CDR1 and CDR2: LGHNA and YNFKEQ. This CDR3 contains 14 residues. Trimming stripped 3 bases from V and 1 base from J, with 9 bases between. As DNA, the CDR3 is TGTGCCAGCAGCCAGGTAGGGGGGAACACTGAAGCTTTCTTT. Its protein product is CASSQVGGNTEAFF.

This sequence joins TRBV5-8 and TRBJ2-3, with 11 bases matching TRBD2. The germline gives CDR1 SGHTS, CDR2 YDEGEE. CDR3 size: 17 residues. V dropped 4 bases and J dropped 6; count of bases not matched to a gene: 13. The CDR3 sequence: CASSPTTSGILVDTQYF. DNA for the CDR3: TGTGCCAGCAGCCCCACGACTAGCGGGATTTTGGTGGATACGCAGTATTTT.

The V call is TRBV7-9, the J call TRBJ1-2; possible D gene TRBD1, 5 bases. The CDR3 is made up of 14 amino acids. Looked up from germline, CDR1 is SEHNR and CDR2 is FQNEAQ (reference sequence). V gave up 8 bases and J gave up 3 bases, with 16 bases separating them. The CDR3 DNA reads as TGTGCCAGCCATCAAGCAGGAGGGGACTATGGCTACACCTTC. This encodes CASHQAGGDYGYTF.

This chain connects TRBV27 to TRBJ2-5; maybe TRBD2 (5 bases). With 4 bases removed from V and 9 bases from J, the gap between germline ends came to 18 bases. This CDR3 has 14 amino acids. In germline, CDR1 is MNHEY, CDR2 SMNVEV (reference sequence). As DNA, the CDR3 is TGTGCCAGCAGTTCTCGGAACCGGGAAAAGGCCCAGTACTTC. It codes for CASSSRNREKAQYF.

This clone came up once. The chain links TRBV18 to TRBJ1-1, with D possibly matching TRBD1 (5 bases). Trimming pared 3 bases from V and 1 base from J, leaving 15 bases between. The CDR3 contains 16 residues. CDR1 is KGHSH and CDR2 is LQKENI in the germline V gene. The CDR3, as DNA: TGTGCCAGCTCACCCATGGGATGGGGGGGGAACACTGAAGCTTTCTTT. This encodes CASSPMGWGGNTEAFF. Combining the CDR3 with reference TRBV18 and TRBJ1-1 gives the whole variable domain NAGVMQNPRHLVRRRGQEARLRCSPMKGHSHVYWYRQLPEEGLKFMVYLQKENIIDESGMPKERFSAEFPKEGPSILRIQQVVRGDSAAYFCASSPMGWGGNTEAFFGQGTRLTVV.

The chain recombines TRBV11-3 with TRBJ2-1; tentatively, D is TRBD2 (5 bases). Germline assignment: CDR1 SGHNT and CDR2 YENEEA. The CDR3 contains 13 residues. V shed 5 bases and J shed 4 bases, with 9 bases lying between them. The CDR3 nucleotides read TGTGCCAGCAGCGAGGGAACTTACAATGAGCAGTTCTTC. This gives the protein CASSEGTYNEQFF.

The chain's CDR3 is CSVGPPTPETQYF. Written as DNA, the CDR3 is TGCAGCGTTGGGCCCCCCACCCCAGAGACCCAGTACTTC. This rearrangement joins TRBV29-1 to TRBJ2-5; unclear D gene. Germline V gene sequence: CDR1 SQVTM, CDR2 ANQGSEA. The CDR3 contains 13 residues. Trimming stripped 4 bases from V and 4 bases from J, with 13 bases between.

V and J are TRBV20-1 and TRBJ1-2; D not resolved. The CDR3 runs 11 residues. Germline assignment: CDR1 DFQATT and CDR2 SNEGSKA (reference sequence). Trimming removed 0 bases at V and 8 bases at J, with 7 bases between. CDR3 in DNA: TGCAGTGCTAGAGATCGCGGGGGCTACACCTTC. Its translation: CSARDRGGYTF.

The gene calls are TRBV2 and TRBJ1-1, with D uncertain. The germline V gene encodes CDR1 SNHLY and CDR2 FYNNEI. Trimming pared 8 bases from V and 1 base from J, leaving 11 bases between. The CDR3 runs 13 residues. Here the CDR3 DNA reads TGTGCCAGCCGCATAACAGAGAACACTGAAGCTTTCTTT. Translation: CASRITENTEAFF.

The V gene is TRBV7-9, the J gene TRBJ2-1; 14 nucleotides align to TRBD2. V lost 1 base and J lost 7; bases outside the gene matches: 12. The CDR3 is 19 amino acids. Germline CDR1 SEHNR, CDR2 FQNEAQ (reference sequence). CDR3 sequence: CASSLGLAGGPLGENEQFF. CDR3 sequence (DNA): TGTGCCAGCAGCTTAGGACTAGCGGGAGGGCCTCTTGGAGAAAATGAGCAGTTCTTC.

The chain is built from TRBV2 and TRBJ1-3, with no clear D. The ends were cut back, 7 bases at V and 4 bases at J, with 8 bases in the middle. This CDR3 contains 12 residues. Germline CDR1 reads SNHLY; CDR2 reads FYNNEI. CDR3 nucleotides: TGTGCCAGCAAGAGGCCCGGAAACACCATATATTTT. It yields the protein CASKRPGNTIYF.

The chain combines TRBV10-3 with TRBJ1-1; 7 bases agree with TRBD1. The CDR3 consists of 15 residues. Trimming cost V 8 bases and J 1 base; bases outside gene matches: 10. Germline CDR1 ENHRY, CDR2 SYGVKD. The CDR3 region has the DNA TGTGCCATCTCAGGGGCTTCAGGGGGGAACACTGAAGCTTTCTTT. It encodes CAISGASGGNTEAFF.

V usage is TRBV7-7 and J usage is TRBJ2-2; 8 bases fit TRBD2. Germline V gives CDR1 SSHAT, CDR2 FNYEAQ (reference sequence). This CDR3 region has 15 residues. J gave up 2 bases and V 5 bases, and 4 bases lay outside the gene matches. DNA for the CDR3: TGTGCCAGCAGCGAAACTAGCGGCAACACCGGGGAGCTGTTTTTT. Translated, it gives CASSETSGNTGELFF.